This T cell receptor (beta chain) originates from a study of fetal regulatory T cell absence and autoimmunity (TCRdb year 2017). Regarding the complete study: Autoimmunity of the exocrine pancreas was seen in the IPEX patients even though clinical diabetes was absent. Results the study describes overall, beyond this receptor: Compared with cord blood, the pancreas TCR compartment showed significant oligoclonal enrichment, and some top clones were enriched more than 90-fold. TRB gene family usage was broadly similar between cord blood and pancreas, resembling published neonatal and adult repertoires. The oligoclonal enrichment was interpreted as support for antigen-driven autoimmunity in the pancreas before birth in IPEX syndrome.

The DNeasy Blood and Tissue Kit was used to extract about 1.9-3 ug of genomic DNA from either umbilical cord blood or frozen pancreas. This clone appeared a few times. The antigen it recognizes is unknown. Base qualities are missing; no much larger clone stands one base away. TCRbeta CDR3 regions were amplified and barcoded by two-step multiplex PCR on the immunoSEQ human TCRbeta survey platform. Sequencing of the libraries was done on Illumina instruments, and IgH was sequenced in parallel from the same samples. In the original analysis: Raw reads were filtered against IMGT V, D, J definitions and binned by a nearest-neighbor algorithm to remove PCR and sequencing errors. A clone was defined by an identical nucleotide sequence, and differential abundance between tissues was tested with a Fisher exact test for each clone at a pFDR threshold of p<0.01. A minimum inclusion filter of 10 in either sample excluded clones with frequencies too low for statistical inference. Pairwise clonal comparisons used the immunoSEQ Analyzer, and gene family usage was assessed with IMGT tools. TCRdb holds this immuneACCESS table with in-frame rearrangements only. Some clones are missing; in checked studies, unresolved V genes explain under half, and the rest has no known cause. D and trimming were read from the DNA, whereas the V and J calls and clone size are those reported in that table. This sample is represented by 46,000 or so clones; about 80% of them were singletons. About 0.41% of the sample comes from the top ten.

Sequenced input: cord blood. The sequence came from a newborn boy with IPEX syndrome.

The CDR3 reads as follows: CSARTAGEQYF. The nucleotide sequence is TGCAGTGCTAGGACTGCGGGAGAGCAGTACTTC. The chain couples TRBV20-1 to TRBJ2-7, with TRBD2 perhaps the D gene, on 6 matching bases. CDR1 DFQATT and CDR2 SNEGSKA were looked up in the germline V gene (reference sequence). V and J lose 3 bases and 7 bases, and a span of 10 bases separates them. Inclusive of the bounding cysteine and phenylalanine, the CDR3 is 11 residues long. Solely the CDR3 DNA is kept, with 33 bases framed from the first base.